This T cell receptor beta chain was sequenced in a study of neurological immune-mediated disorders (dated by TCRdb to the late 2010s). Background on the whole study: Among the approximately 35 multiple sclerosis patients, relapsing-remitting MS accounted for around 30 and secondary progressive MS accounted for 3. Of the 70 or so subjects in the cohort, some 15 were HAM/TSP patients, roughly 34 were multiple sclerosis patients, and 20 were healthy controls. The study compared peripheral blood TCR-beta repertoires of HTLV-I-associated myelopathy (HAM/TSP) patients, multiple sclerosis patients and healthy controls using UMI-based sequencing. The approximately 100 TCR-beta libraries included longitudinal samples, technical triplicates and paired sorted CD4+ and CD8+ T-cell subsets alongside PBMC samples. Study-wide findings and limitations: The MS cluster was not associated with any clinical or MRI features, and the authors stated that larger cohorts are needed. Repertoires from 18 of 34 MS patients were grouped by phylogenetic analysis into a cluster of related CDR3 sequences, suggesting a possible repertoire-level signature. No identical CDR3 amino acid sequences were shared among expanded clones across subjects, suggesting private TCR-beta repertoires in all groups. TCR clonal expansion was highest in HAM/TSP patients and lowest in MS patients, with MS patients falling below even healthy controls.

For the unsorted PBMC libraries, 2 million PBMCs were stored in RNAlater at -80 degrees C until RNA extraction and were used to generate the libraries. Multiple sclerosis patients were enrolled in a US clinical protocol under which disease progression was evaluated by magnetic resonance imaging. Peripheral blood underwent Ficoll-Hypaque density gradient centrifugation to isolate PBMCs, which were then cryopreserved in liquid nitrogen. cDNA synthesis used template-switch 5'RACE with a primer carrying a 10-nucleotide random unique molecular identifier tagging each TCR transcript. Every sequencing run covered 15-18 subjects and yielded more than 180 million TCR-beta sequences. The RNeasy kit was used for extraction of total RNA. TCR-beta VDJ regions were amplified with primers for the TCR constant region and the 5'RACE anchor, using the KAPA Real-time Library Amplification kit. A first PCR added sample indexes and Illumina adaptors, after which a second PCR increased the library yield. The roughly 650 bp TCR product was size-selected on a 2% E-gel SizeSelection system after Ampure bead purification. Before pooling, library quality was assessed on a Bioanalyzer, concentration was determined with Qubit, and library quantification was performed with the Kapa Library Quantification kit. Libraries were sequenced paired-end 2 x 150 bp on an Illumina HiSeq 2500. To increase sequence diversity, roughly 23-30% phiX was spiked into each library pool. The paper's data handling went like this. Quality-filtered reads were processed with the UMI-based MiGEC pipeline, which removed over 80% of raw TCR sequences during error correction. IMGT germline references were used for alignment of VDJ genes, and clonotypes were defined by a unique CDR3 amino acid sequence together with V-J genes. Clonal expansion, Shannon diversity and CDR3 relatedness (CalcPairwiseDistances, ClusterSamples) were evaluated with VDJtools, and phylogenetic trees were built with CLCbio workbench. Clones with at least 8 unique UMIs were defined as expanded, with this threshold being based on coefficient-of-variation modelling across technical triplicates. TCRdb redid the processing of the public reads, applying fastp at Q25 and MiXCR, and retained in-frame beta chains. Each record represents a unique CDR3 protein, reported with the most common genes and DNA among its rows. It is TCRdb's table, rather than the study itself, that gives the V and J calls and clone size. The sample table lists around 130,000 distinct CDR3 sequences, about 3.2% of them with a count of one. In total, the top ten clones hold 1% to 1.5% of the sample.

The germline V gene encodes CDR1 SGHRS and CDR2 YFSETQ. The CDR3 sequence holds 15 residues, the cysteine and phenylalanine included. The CDR3 DNA has 45 bases and is translated from base 1. The junction carries 12 bases between V and J, which are trimmed by 2 bases and 1 base respectively. At least ten counts were recorded for this clonotype. Its antigen has not been determined. Per-base quality was not reported, and no clone a single base away is much larger than it. The receptor's source is a woman younger than 45 with multiple sclerosis. The chain joins TRBV5-1 to TRBJ1-1, with the D segment identity uncertain. The sample taken for sequencing was PBMCs. The nucleotide sequence reads as follows: TGCGCCAGCAGCTTCGGGAGCACAGCGAACACTGAAGCTTTCTTT. It translates to CASSFGSTANTEAFF.